This TCR beta chain was observed in a study of T-cell reconstitution after alpha-beta-depleted transplantation in children. With 4 bases clipped from V and 8 bases from J, the junction kept 6 bases outside the gene matches. Germline CDR1 is SEHNR and CDR2 is FQNEAQ (reference sequence). The CDR3 totals 15 residues. TCRbeta library construction was performed incorporating unique molecular identifiers. TCRdb re-called the PCR reads with MiXCR, one entry per CDR3 protein. The sample includes about 170,000 distinct CDR3 sequences, around 10% of them seen just once. This clonotype was detected many times. Its antigen is undetermined. Findings and caveats of the study: Hyperexpanded clones declined; after one year, newly produced T cells mostly supplied diversity.

This sequence originates from a boy between 2 and 10 years old with acute myeloid leukemia, due to receive a stem cell transplant. The rearrangement links TRBV7-9 to TRBJ2-1, with TRBD2 identical over 12 bases. The specimen comprised PBMCs, sampled before TCRalphabeta/CD19-depleted stem cell transplant. CDR3 DNA sequence: TGTGCCAGCAGCTGGCTAGCGGGGGGGCAGGATGAGCAGTTCTTC. Translating it yields CASSWLAGGQDEQFF.